The clone carrying this T cell receptor beta chain has just a few counts. Its antigen is undetermined. This specimen belongs to a study of T cell repertoires in cytomegalovirus infection. Background on the study: Based on public TCR beta signatures, there were indications of CMV infection and of a matching HLA type. Findings of the study overall: Accumulated public TCR beta family frequency recognized individuals carrying CMV together with the relevant HLA. The ex vivo response showed dominance by HLA-C-restricted CMV-specific TCR beta clonotypes.

TCRdb re-called the reads through MiXCR, storing one row per CDR3 protein. The table shows a few hundred thousand distinct CDR3 sequences, with approximately 17% occurring only once. The V and J ends lost 0 bases and 3 bases respectively, with 12 bases between them. The germline gives CDR1 LNHNV, CDR2 YYDKDF (reference sequence). The CDR3 is 15 amino acids. The specimen sequenced was CD8+ T cells from PBMCs. The V call is TRBV15, the J call TRBJ2-7; D assignment may be TRBD1 or TRBD2 (5 bases each). The receptor's source is a human donor in good health (CMV status not recorded). Some clones in this sample may be carry-over from other donors' samples. The CDR3 reads CATSRDGSGRYEQYF. CDR3 sequence (DNA): TGTGCCACCAGCAGAGACGGATCGGGGCGCTACGAGCAGTACTTC.